This TCR beta chain was identified during a study of CD8 T cells in ankylosing spondylitis. TCRdb redid the calling of the 5' RACE reads with MiXCR, one entry per CDR3 protein. Here the sample spans more than 150,000 distinct CDR3 sequences, 11% being singletons. Germline CDR1 is SGHRS and CDR2 is YFSETQ. The J segment lost 6 bases and the V segment lost 3 bases, leaving 0 bases of the junction unmatched. The CDR3 spans 13 residues. The source is a male donor with ankylosing spondylitis or in good health (not recorded which). Input material: blood, either unsorted or a sorted T cell fraction (not recorded which). The chain employs TRBV5-1 and TRBJ2-2, with 9 bases aligning to TRBD1. The CDR3 DNA reads as TGCGCCAGCAGCTGGACAGGGGCCGGGGAGCTGTTTTTT. Translated, it gives CASSWTGAGELFF.